The 9 T cell receptor beta chains reported below all come from one sample, sequenced in a study of tumor-infiltrating lymphocytes in primary liver carcinoma. The approximately 20-31 mg bulk tissue piece was not sorted before simultaneous RNA and DNA extraction. Researchers generated TCR beta cDNA from about 530 ng of total RNA, relying on a constant-region primer. Three nested multiplex PCR rounds of slightly modified ARM-PCR generated TCR beta libraries. A C-beta reverse primer and TRBV1-TRBV30 forward primers served in each of the first two PCR rounds, at 10 cycles apiece. One entry per CDR3 protein, called by TCRdb with MiXCR from the multiplex PCR reads. The repertoire has about 54,000 distinct CDR3 sequences, 70% to 75% of them found once; the top ten carry around 23%. The sequencing input was liver tumor tissue from sampling region 2. The sample's subset: tumor region T2, inferior pole. The receptors come from a man in his forties or fifties with primary liver carcinoma and hepatitis B virus infection.

With respect to this clonotype: At one of its ends the junction is not consistent with the germline gene, which may arise from a read error. The rearrangement links TRBV6-5 to TRBJ1-4; TRBD1 is a possible D gene (6 bases). The length of the CDR3 is 15 residues. Germline V CDR1 and CDR2: MNHEY, SVGAGI. The CDR3 is CANSFTGAGNEKLFF. For the CDR3, the DNA is TGCGCCAACAGTTTCACGGGGGCGGGGAATGAAAAACTGTTTTTT.

To note about this clonotype: Germline is not matched at one junction end, which may reflect a read error. The V call is TRBV4-2, the J call TRBJ2-6; D is uncertain. CDR1 is LGHNA, CDR2 YNFKEQ, per germline. The CDR3 is 14 residues long. In DNA form, the CDR3 reads TGCGCCAGCAGCCCAGAAACTAGGGCCAACGTCCTGACTTTC. As protein: CASSPETRANVLTF.

Regarding this clonotype: A much larger clone is a single base away; this may be a read error. The chain uses TRBV6-4 and TRBJ2-1; D not resolved. The CDR3 is made up of 13 amino acids. Germline CDR1 MRHNA, CDR2 SNTAGT. CDR3 sequence (DNA): TGTGCCGGCAGTGACTCGGAGCACAATGAGCAGTTCTTC. Encoded protein: CAGSDSEHNEQFF.

The chain has TRBV12-3 or TRBV12-4 and TRBJ2-1; 8 bases align to TRBD2. This CDR3 is 16 amino acids long. The V segment lost 6 bases and the J segment 6 bases; nucleotides outside the gene matches: 13. CDR3 in amino acids: CASSPFGLARGNEQFF. DNA of the CDR3: TGTGCCAGCAGCCCCTTCGGACTAGCAAGGGGCAATGAGCAGTTCTTC.

This clonotype has a count of ten or more. The gene calls are TRBV5-5 and TRBJ2-7; 10 nucleotides match TRBD2. Germline trimming cut 2 bases from V and 3 bases from J; bases unmatched to any gene: 2. This CDR3 comprises 14 residues. Germline CDR1 SGHKS, CDR2 YYEKEE (reference sequence). CDR3 region: CASSLTSGDYEQYF. CDR3 sequence (DNA): TGTGCCAGCAGCTTAACTAGCGGGGACTACGAGCAGTACTTC.

A word on this clonotype: The junction and the germline gene differ at one end; a read error may be behind it. The rearrangement uses TRBV6-5 and TRBJ2-7; possible D gene TRBD2, 6 bases. Germline V CDR1 and CDR2: MNHEY, SVGAGI. The CDR3 is 14 amino acids. The CDR3 region has the DNA TGCGCCTCCAGGCCGGAGGAACTAGCCTACGAACAGTACTTC. This gives the protein CASRPEELAYEQYF.

Points on this clonotype: A much larger clonotype is one base distant, so this may be a read error. J is TRBJ2-7 and V is TRBV28; D is possibly TRBD2 (6 bases). V was cut by 6 bases and J by 6 bases, with 12 bases left in between. This CDR3 is 12 amino acids long. Germline CDR1 and CDR2: MDHEN and SYDVKM. The CDR3 sequence is CASSSGVGEQYF. In DNA, the CDR3 is TGTGCCAGCAGCTCGGGAGTGGGCGAGCAGTACTTC.

With respect to this clonotype: Germline is not matched at one junction end, which may reflect a read error. This chain links TRBV6-5 with TRBJ2-2, with D perhaps TRBD1 (7 bases). This CDR3 contains 17 residues. Germline V CDR1 and CDR2: MNHEY, SVGAGI. The CDR3 DNA reads TGTGCCAGCAGTCCCCAGGAGGGGACAGCGAACACCGGGGAGCAGTTTTTT. It encodes CASSPQEGTANTGEQFF.

V usage is TRBV6-2 or TRBV6-3 and J usage is TRBJ1-2; D gene ambiguous. The CDR3 sequence is 13 residues long. Germline V lookup: CDR1 MNHEY, CDR2 SVGEGT. The ends were cut back, 0 bases at V and 10 bases at J, with 12 bases in the middle. CDR3 region: CASSYSIRVDYTF. DNA for the CDR3: TGTGCCAGCAGTTACTCTATACGGGTAGACTACACCTTC.